This is a list of T cell receptor beta chains from one sample in a study of identical twins. Using its own MiXCR run on the 5' RACE reads, TCRdb lists one record per CDR3 protein. The sample shows 700,000 or so distinct CDR3 sequences, 20% to 25% of them seen only once. These same data were also listed under a study on T cells expressing NK-cell markers.

Sequencing was done on a sample of PBMCs. These receptors were taken from a woman under 30 in good health. The CDR3 runs from the conserved cysteine through the conserved F or W.

V,J,CDR3
TRBV9,TRBJ2-7,CASSAVGGLGEQYF
TRBV30,TRBJ2-3,CAWSSGRETDTQYF
TRBV20-1,TRBJ2-1,CSASTSVGYEQFF
TRBV20-1,TRBJ1-2,CSAALAFHTF
TRBV5-6,TRBJ2-7,CASSSPAWGGNEQYF
TRBV10-3,TRBJ2-2,CANPGARGHSNTGELFF
TRBV12-3/TRBV12-4,TRBJ1-2,CASSGGQGSYGYTF
TRBV7-9,TRBJ2-3,CASNWGGTDTQYF
TRBV25-1,TRBJ2-1,CASQRGGRNEQFF
TRBV20-1,TRBJ2-1,CSARGILAGGSPYNEQFF